Only one count was recorded for the clone carrying this TCR beta chain. These data originate in a study of cytomegalovirus exposure and HLA in healthy donors. CDR3 size: 14 residues. Trimming shortened V by 2 bases and J by 5 bases, and 12 bases separated the two germline ends. Germline V gene data show CDR1 as SEHNR and CDR2 as FQNEAQ (reference sequence). PCR used 60 Vbeta primers and 13 Jbeta primers. Repertoires were generated with immunoSEQ multiplex PCR, while TCRdb's copy carries only in-frame clones and drops some. The table records 150,000 to 200,000 clones, around four fifths of them present only once.

What was sequenced was PBMCs. V usage is TRBV7-9 and J usage is TRBJ1-1; possibly TRBD1 for D (5 bases). The TCR was taken from a woman aged 40 to 55 in good health and CMV-seronegative. CDR3 amino acids: CASSLSQGLTEAFF. As DNA, the CDR3 is TGTGCCAGCAGCTTAAGTCAGGGACTTACTGAAGCTTTCTTT.